Included here is one TCR beta chain sequence, with context. The CDR3 runs to 13 residues. Trimming pared 4 bases from V and 7 bases from J, leaving 14 bases between. Per the germline V gene, CDR1 is SNHLY and CDR2 is FYNNEI. Original data processing: Counts of nucleated cells, estimated from reference gene primer amplification, were obtained. Clones were sequenced by immunoSEQ multiplex PCR, and TCRdb holds only the in-frame ones, with some missing. V and J calls and clone size follow that table, whereas D and trimming were derived from the DNA. Of some 460,000 clones in the sample, around 88% are singletons; the top ten hold over 4%. This entry comes from a study of blood T cell repertoires in COVID-19. Study-level information: The origin of the acute and convalescent COVID-19 samples was the United States, Italy and Spain. PBMCs, B-cell-depleted T cells, or T cells provided the cDNA or gDNA that made up the material.

Material for sequencing was peripheral blood. This sequence originates from a woman under 40 with acute or convalescent COVID-19. V and J are TRBV2 and TRBJ2-7; D is undetermined. The chain's CDR3 is CASSGQPPREQYF. CDR3 DNA: TGTGCCAGCAGTGGGCAGCCTCCGAGGGAGCAGTACTTC.